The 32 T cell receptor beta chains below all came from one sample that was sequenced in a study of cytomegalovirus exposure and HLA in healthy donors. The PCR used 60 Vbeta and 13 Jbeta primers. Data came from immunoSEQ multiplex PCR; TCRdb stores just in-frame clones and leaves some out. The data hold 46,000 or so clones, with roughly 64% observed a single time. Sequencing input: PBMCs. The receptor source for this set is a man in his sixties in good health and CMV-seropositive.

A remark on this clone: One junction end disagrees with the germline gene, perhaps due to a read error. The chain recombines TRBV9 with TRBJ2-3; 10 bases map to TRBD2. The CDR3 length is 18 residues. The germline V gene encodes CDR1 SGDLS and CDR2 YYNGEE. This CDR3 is CASSVPISGASGRDTQYF. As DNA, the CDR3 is TGTGCCAGTAGCGTCCCCATTTCCGGGGCTAGCGGGAGAGATACGCAGTATTTT.

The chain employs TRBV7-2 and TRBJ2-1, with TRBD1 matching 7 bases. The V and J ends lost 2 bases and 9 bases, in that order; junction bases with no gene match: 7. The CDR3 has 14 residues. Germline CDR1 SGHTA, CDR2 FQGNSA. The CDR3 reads CASSLKKGAAEQFF. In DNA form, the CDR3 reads TGTGCCAGCAGCTTAAAGAAGGGGGCGGCTGAGCAGTTCTTC.

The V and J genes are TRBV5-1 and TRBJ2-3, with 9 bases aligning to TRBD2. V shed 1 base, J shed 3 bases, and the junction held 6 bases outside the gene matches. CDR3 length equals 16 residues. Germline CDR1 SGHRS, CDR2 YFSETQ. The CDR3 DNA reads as TGCGCCAGCAGCTTGACGACTAGCGGAGGAACAGATACGCAGTATTTT. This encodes CASSLTTSGGTDTQYF.

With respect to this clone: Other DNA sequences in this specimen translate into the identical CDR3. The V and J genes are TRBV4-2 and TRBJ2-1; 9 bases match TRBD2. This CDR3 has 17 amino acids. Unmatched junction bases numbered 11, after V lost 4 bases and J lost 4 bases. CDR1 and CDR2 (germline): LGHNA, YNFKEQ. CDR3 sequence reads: CASSPGGGAGGYNEQFF. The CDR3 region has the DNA TGTGCCAGCAGCCCTGGTGGGGGAGCGGGAGGATACAATGAGCAGTTCTTC.

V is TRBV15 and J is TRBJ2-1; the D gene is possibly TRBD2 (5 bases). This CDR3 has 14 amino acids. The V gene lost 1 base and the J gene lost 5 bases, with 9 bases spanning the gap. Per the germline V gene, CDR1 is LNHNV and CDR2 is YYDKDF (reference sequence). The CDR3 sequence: CATSRGGDNNEQFF. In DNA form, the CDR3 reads TGTGCCACCAGCAGAGGGGGAGATAACAATGAGCAGTTCTTC.

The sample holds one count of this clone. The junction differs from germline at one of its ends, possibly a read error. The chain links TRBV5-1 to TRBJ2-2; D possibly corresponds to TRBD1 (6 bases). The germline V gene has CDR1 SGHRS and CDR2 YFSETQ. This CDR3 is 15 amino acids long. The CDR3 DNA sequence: TGTGCCAGCAGCTTGGGCTCAGGGGACACCGGGGAGCTGTTTTTT. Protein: CASSLGSGDTGELFF.

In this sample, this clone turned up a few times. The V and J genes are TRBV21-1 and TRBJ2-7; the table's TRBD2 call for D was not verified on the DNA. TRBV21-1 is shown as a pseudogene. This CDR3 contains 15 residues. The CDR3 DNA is TGTGCCAGCAGCAAAAAAGGGGGGGGATCCTACGAGCAGTACTTC. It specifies CASSKKGGGSYEQYF.

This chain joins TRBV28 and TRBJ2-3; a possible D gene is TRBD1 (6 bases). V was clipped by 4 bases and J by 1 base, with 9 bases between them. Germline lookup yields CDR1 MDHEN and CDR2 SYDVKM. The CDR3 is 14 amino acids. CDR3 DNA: TGTGCCAGCAGTTGGGGGCAAGGCACAGATACGCAGTATTTT. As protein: CASSWGQGTDTQYF.

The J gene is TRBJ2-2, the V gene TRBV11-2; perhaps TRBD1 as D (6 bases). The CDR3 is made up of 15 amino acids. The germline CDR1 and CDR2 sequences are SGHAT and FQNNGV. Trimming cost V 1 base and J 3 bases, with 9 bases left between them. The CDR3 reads CASSLGGQHTGELFF. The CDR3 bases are TGTGCCAGCAGCTTAGGTGGACAGCACACCGGGGAGCTGTTTTTT.

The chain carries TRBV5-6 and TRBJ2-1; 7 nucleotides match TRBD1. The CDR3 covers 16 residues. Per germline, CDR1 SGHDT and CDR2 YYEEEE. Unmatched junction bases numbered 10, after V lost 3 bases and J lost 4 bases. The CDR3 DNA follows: TGTGCCAGCAGCTCCCTGAGACAGGGTATTTACAATGAGCAGTTCTTC. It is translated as CASSSLRQGIYNEQFF.

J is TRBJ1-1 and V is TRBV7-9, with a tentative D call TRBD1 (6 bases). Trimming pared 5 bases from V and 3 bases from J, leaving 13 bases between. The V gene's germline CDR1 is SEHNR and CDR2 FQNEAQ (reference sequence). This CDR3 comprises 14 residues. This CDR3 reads CASSGRKGDTEAFF. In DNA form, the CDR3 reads TGTGCCAGCAGCGGCCGTAAGGGGGACACTGAAGCTTTCTTT.

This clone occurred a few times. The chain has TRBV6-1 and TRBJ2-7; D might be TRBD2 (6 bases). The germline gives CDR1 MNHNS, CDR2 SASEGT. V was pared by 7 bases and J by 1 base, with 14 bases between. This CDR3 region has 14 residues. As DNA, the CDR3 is TGTGCCAGCACTCTCAGCGGGCTATCCTACGAGCAGTACTTC. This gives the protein CASTLSGLSYEQYF.

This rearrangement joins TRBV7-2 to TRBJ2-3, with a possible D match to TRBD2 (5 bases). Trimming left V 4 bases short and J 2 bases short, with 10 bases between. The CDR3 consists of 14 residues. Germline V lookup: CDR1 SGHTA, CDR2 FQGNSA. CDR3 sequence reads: CASSSRRSTDTQYF. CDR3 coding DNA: TGTGCCAGCAGCTCCCGGAGGTCCACAGATACGCAGTATTTT.

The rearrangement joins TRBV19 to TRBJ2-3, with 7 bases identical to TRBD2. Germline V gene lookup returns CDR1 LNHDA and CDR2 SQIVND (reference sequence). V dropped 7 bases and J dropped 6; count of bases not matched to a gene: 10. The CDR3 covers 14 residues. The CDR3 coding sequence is TGTGCCAGTAAACTCGCGGGAGCGCTGGATACGCAGTATTTT. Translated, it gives CASKLAGALDTQYF. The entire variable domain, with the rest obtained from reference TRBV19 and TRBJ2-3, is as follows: DGGITQSPKYLFRKEGQNVTLSCEQNLNHDAMYWYRQDPGQGLRLIYYSQIVNDFQKGDIAEGYSVSREKKESFPLTVTSAQKNPTAFYLCASKLAGALDTQYFGPGTRLTVL.

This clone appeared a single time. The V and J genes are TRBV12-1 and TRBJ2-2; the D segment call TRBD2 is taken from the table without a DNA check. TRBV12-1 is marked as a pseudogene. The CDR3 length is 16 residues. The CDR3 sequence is CASRVYWSYGTGELFF. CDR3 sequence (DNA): TGTGCCAGCAGAGTCTATTGGAGCTACGGGACCGGGGAGCTGTTTTTT.

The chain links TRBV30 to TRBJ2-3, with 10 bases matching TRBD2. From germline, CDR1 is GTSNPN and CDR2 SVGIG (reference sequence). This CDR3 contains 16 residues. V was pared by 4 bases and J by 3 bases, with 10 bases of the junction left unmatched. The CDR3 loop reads CAWNSGRAVGTDTQYF. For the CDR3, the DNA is TGTGCCTGGAACAGCGGGAGGGCGGTTGGAACAGATACGCAGTATTTT.

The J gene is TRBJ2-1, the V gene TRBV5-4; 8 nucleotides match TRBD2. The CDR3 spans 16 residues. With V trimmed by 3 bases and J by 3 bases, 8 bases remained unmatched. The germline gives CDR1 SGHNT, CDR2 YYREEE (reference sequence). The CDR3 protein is CASSSTGGRLYNEQFF. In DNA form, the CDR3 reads TGTGCCAGCAGCTCTACTGGCGGGAGGCTCTACAATGAGCAGTTCTTC.

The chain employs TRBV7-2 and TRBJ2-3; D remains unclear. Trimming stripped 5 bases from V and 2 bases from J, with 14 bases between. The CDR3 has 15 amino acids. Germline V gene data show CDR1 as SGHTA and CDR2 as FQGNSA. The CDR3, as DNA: TGTGCCAGCAGCGCAGACCAGGAATTCACAGATACGCAGTATTTT. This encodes CASSADQEFTDTQYF.

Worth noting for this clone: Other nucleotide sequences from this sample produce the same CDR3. The CDR3 sequence: CASSGGRDSGNTIYF. The DNA for the CDR3 is TGTGCCAGCAGCGGCGGGAGGGACTCTGGAAACACCATATATTTT. The gene calls are TRBV5-4 and TRBJ1-3; D uncertain. This CDR3 contains 15 residues. Germline CDR1 is SGHNT and CDR2 is YYREEE (reference sequence). Trimming left V 4 bases short and J 0 bases short, with 11 bases between.

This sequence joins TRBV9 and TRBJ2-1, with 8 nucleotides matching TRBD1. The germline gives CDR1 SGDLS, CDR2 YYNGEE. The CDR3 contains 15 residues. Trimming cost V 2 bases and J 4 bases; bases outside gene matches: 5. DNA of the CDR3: TGTGCCAGCAGCGTCGCGGGACAGGCATACAATGAGCAGTTCTTC. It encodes CASSVAGQAYNEQFF.

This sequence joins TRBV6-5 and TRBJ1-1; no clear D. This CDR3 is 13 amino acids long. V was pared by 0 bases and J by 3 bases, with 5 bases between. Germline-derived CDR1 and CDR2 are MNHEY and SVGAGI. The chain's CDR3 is CASSYSEDTEAFF. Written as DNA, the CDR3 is TGTGCCAGCAGTTACTCGGAGGACACTGAAGCTTTCTTT.

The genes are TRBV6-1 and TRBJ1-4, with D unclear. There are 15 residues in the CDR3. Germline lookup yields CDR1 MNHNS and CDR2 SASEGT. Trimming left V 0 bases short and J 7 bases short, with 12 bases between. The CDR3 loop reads CASSEAQRSSEKLFF. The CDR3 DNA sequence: TGTGCCAGCAGTGAAGCGCAAAGATCCAGTGAAAAACTGTTTTTT.

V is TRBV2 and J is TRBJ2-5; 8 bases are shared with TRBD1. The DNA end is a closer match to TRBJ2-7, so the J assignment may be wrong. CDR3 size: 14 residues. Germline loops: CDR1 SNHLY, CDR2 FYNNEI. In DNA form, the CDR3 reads TGTGCCATACAAGTCAGGGGGCGCGGGTACGAGCAGTACTTC. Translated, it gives CAIQVRGRGYEQYF.

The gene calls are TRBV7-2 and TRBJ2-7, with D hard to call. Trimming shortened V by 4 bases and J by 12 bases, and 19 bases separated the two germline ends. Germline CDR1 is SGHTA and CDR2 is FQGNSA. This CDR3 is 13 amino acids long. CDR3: CASSSGPQAMWYF. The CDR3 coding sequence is TGTGCCAGCAGCTCTGGCCCCCAGGCGATGTGGTACTTC.

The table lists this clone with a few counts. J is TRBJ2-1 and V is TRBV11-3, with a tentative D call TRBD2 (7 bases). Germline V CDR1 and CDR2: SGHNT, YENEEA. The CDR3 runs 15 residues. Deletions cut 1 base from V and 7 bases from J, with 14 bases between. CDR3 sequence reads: CASSLGWRGGNEQFF. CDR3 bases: TGTGCCAGCAGCTTAGGCTGGAGGGGGGGTAATGAGCAGTTCTTC.

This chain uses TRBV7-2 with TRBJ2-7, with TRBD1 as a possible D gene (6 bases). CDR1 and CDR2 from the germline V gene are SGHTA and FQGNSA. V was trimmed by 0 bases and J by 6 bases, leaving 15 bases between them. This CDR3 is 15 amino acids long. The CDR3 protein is CASSLAEQGLGEQYF. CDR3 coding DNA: TGTGCCAGCAGCTTAGCGGAACAGGGCCTTGGCGAGCAGTACTTC.

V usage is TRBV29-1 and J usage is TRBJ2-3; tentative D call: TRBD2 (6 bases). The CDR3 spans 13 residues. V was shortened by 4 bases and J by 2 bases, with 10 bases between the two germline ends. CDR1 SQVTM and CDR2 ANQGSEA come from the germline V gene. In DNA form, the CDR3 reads TGCAGCGTTGGACTAGTCAACACAGATACGCAGTATTTT. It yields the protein CSVGLVNTDTQYF.

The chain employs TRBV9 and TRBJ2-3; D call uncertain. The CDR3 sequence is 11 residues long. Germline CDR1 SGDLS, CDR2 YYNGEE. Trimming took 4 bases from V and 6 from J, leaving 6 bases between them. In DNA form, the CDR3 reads TGTGCCAGCAGCTCGGTCGATACGCAGTATTTT. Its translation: CASSSVDTQYF.

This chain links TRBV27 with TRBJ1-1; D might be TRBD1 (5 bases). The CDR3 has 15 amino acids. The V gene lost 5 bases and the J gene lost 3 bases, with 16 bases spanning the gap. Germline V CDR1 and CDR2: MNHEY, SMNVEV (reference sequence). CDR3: CASSRSRGGYTEAFF. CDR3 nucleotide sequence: TGTGCCAGCAGTCGTTCGCGGGGGGGGTACACTGAAGCTTTCTTT.

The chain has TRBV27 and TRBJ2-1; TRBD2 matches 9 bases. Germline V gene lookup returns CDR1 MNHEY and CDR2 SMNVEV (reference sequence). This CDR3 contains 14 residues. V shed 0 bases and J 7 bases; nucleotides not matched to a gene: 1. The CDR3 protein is CASSLSSGRNEQFF. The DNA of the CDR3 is TGTGCCAGCAGTTTATCTAGCGGGAGAAATGAGCAGTTCTTC.

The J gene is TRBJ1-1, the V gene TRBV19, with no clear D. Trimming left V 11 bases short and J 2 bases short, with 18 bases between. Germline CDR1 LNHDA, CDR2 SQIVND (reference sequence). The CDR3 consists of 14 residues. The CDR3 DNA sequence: TGTGCCTCAGCAGCAGGCCCGGGAAACACTGAAGCTTTCTTT. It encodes CASAAGPGNTEAFF.

The CDR3 protein is CASSLGGVRETQYF. The CDR3 nucleotides read TGTGCCAGCAGTCTTGGAGGGGTTCGGGAGACCCAGTACTTC. This chain joins TRBV9 and TRBJ2-5; tentatively, D is TRBD2 (6 bases). The V end lost 5 bases, the J end lost 5 bases, and 16 bases lay between the germline ends. The CDR3 length is 14 residues. The germline V gene has CDR1 SGDLS and CDR2 YYNGEE.